This TCR beta chain was recovered during a study of response to subunit inactivated influenza vaccine. This clonotype occurred a few times. MiXCR, applied by TCRdb to the RT-PCR reads, yields one record per CDR3 protein. The top ten hold 10% of the sample, which has around 540,000 distinct CDR3 sequences, 12% seen once. The TCR comes from a man aged 45 to 65 who received an inactivated influenza vaccine. Sequenced material: PBMCs from blood, taken on the day of vaccination.

As DNA, the CDR3 is TGTGCCATCAGGCTCGGGTGGCTCTACGAGCAGTACTTC. Protein sequence: CAIRLGWLYEQYF. The chain links TRBV10-3 to TRBJ2-7; unclear D gene. Germline values: CDR1 ENHRY, CDR2 SYGVKD. With 6 bases removed from V and 3 bases from J, the gap between germline ends came to 12 bases. This CDR3 spans 13 amino acids.